Listed below are T cell receptor beta chains from one sample, sequenced in a study of control samples from healthy donors and cancer patients. Generated by immunoSEQ multiplex PCR, the TCRdb table keeps only in-frame clones and is missing some. This sample carries 80,000 or so clones, 85% to 95% of them seen once, and the ten largest clones take 5.8%. Sequencing was performed on blood. Receptors were obtained from a woman in her sixties or seventies in good health. The CDR3 runs from the conserved cysteine through the conserved F or W.

v_call | cdr3_aa
TRBV5-6 | CASSLDTTYEQYF
TRBV6-1 | CASSEALVEGYGYTF
TRBV28 | CASSLFSTNYGYTF
TRBV28 | CASSPLATVTYEQYF
TRBV6-5 | CASSYHMAQGGEQYF
TRBV18 | CASSPPPGVGSSYNSPLHF
TRBV2 | CASRGGGTDTQYF
TRBV7-2 | CASSPGQGISYGYTF
TRBV10-2 | CASSTMGGAGYGYTF
TRBV20-1 | CSASLNTEAFF
TRBV6-6 | CASGPGEPQHF
TRBV10-2 | CASSHRGVTGVDLDTQYF
TRBV28 | CASSPSSGSMRSYEQYF
TRBV29-1 | CSVGDRQNEKLFF
TRBV5-5 | CASSLLGAKNIQYF
TRBV29-1 | CSARTGTGTYNEQFF
TRBV4-1 | CASSLGQGKETQYF
TRBV4-2 | CASSQVSRTSGEQYF
TRBV11-2 | CASSLKWDSPLHF
TRBV6-5 | CASSMGQGSPLHF
TRBV24-1 | CATSDLDTRGNEQFF
TRBV15 | CATSREQGELYEQCF